This TCR beta chain was recorded in a study of cytomegalovirus exposure and HLA in healthy donors. This clone was recorded once. Germline V gives CDR1 GTSNPN, CDR2 SVGIG (reference sequence). V shed 1 base and J 1 base; nucleotides not matched to a gene: 9. There are 17 residues in the CDR3. Both 60 Vbeta primers and 13 Jbeta primers went into the PCR. Assay: immunoSEQ multiplex PCR; the TCRdb copy retains only in-frame clones and omits some. The data contain some 80,000 clones, 78% of them singletons. This TCR was recovered from a man aged 18 to 29 in good health and CMV-seropositive. The source material was PBMCs. V and J are TRBV30 and TRBJ1-5; TRBD1 matches 8 bases. CDR3: CAWSGTGLVGSNQPQHF. CDR3 nucleotide sequence: TGTGCCTGGAGTGGGACAGGGCTCGTGGGGAGCAATCAGCCCCAGCATTTT.